Below are 25 T cell receptor beta chains sequenced from a single sample in a study of technical replicates of blood from a handful of donors. This table comes from immunoSEQ multiplex PCR, and its TCRdb copy is limited to in-frame clones, with some not included. The data show about 15,000 clones, about nine tenths seen once. Input material: PBMCs. The receptors here all came from a human donor in good health.

This clone was detected a few times. The CDR3 DNA follows: TGTGCCAGCAGTGCTCCAGCGGGAGCTAGCACAGATACGCAGTATTTT. This gives the protein CASSAPAGASTDTQYF. The V call is TRBV2, the J call TRBJ2-3, with TRBD2 matching over 8 bases. CDR1 and CDR2 (germline): SNHLY, FYNNEI. The V and J ends lost 4 bases and 0 bases, in that order; junction bases with no gene match: 6. The CDR3 runs to 16 residues.

The rearrangement uses TRBV7-9 and TRBJ2-5; 14 bases map to TRBD2. The CDR3 sequence is 17 residues long. Trimming removed 4 bases from V and 2 bases from J; junction bases left unmatched: 6. From germline, CDR1 is SEHNR and CDR2 FQNEAQ (reference sequence). The CDR3: CASSSGLAGVLQETQYF. DNA of the CDR3: TGTGCCAGCAGCTCGGGACTAGCGGGAGTTTTGCAAGAGACCCAGTACTTC.

The chain carries TRBV6-6 and TRBJ2-2, with a possible D match to TRBD2 (5 bases). CDR3 length: 16 amino acids. In germline, CDR1 is MNHNY, CDR2 SVGAGI (reference sequence). V lost 0 bases, J lost 1 base, and 9 bases lay in between. Written as DNA, the CDR3 is TGTGCCAGCAGTTACTCCCTGGGGAGGAACACCGGGGAGCTGTTTTTT. Translated: CASSYSLGRNTGELFF.

The gene calls are TRBV2 and TRBJ2-6, with TRBD1 as a possible D gene (6 bases). This CDR3 is 23 amino acids long. V lost 11 bases to trimming and J lost 4 bases, with 42 bases between them. Germline lookup yields CDR1 SNHLY and CDR2 FYNNEI. CDR3 sequence (DNA): TGTGCCCCGGCAACCCCACCAGGGGCCCCCTCGTGGGGGCAGGGCAACGGGGCCAACGTCCTGACTTTC. This encodes CAPATPPGAPSWGQGNGANVLTF. Based on the CDR3 plus reference TRBV2 and TRBJ2-6, the full variable domain is EPEVTQTPSHQVTQMGQEVILRCVPISNHLYFYWYRQILGQKVEFLVSFYNNEISEKSEIFDDQFSVERPDGSNFTLKIRSTKLEDSAMYFCAPATPPGAPSWGQGNGANVLTFGAGSRLTVL.

This chain links TRBV5-6 with TRBJ2-7, with D perhaps TRBD2 (6 bases). V lost 4 bases to trimming and J lost 1 base, with 9 bases between them. Germline CDR1 SGHDT, CDR2 YYEEEE. This CDR3 has 13 residues. The CDR3 here is CASSTGGSYEQYF. The CDR3 DNA sequence: TGTGCCAGCAGCACCGGAGGGTCCTACGAGCAGTACTTC.

CDR3 amino acids: CASSRDSSYNEQFF. CDR3 DNA: TGCGCCAGCAGTCGAGACTCCTCCTACAATGAGCAGTTCTTC. This chain connects TRBV10-2 to TRBJ2-1; no reliable D call. The germline gives CDR1 WSHSY, CDR2 SAAADI. V gave up 5 bases and J gave up 0 bases, with 8 bases separating them. The CDR3 consists of 14 residues.

This clone is a singleton in its sample. The chain combines TRBV19 with TRBJ1-5; D is uncertain. The CDR3 runs to 15 residues. The V end was cut by 4 bases, the J end by 0 bases, with 10 bases between. Germline V CDR1 and CDR2: LNHDA, SQIVND (reference sequence). This CDR3 reads CASSRETYSNQPQHF. CDR3 nucleotides: TGTGCCAGTAGTAGGGAGACTTATAGCAATCAGCCCCAGCATTTT.

This clone was detected once. V and J are TRBV4-1 and TRBJ2-7; possibly TRBD1 for D (6 bases). Between the trimmed V and J ends, which lost 0 bases and 2 bases, there was a span of 20 bases. Germline assignment: CDR1 MGHRA and CDR2 YSYEKL. This CDR3 is 18 amino acids long. CDR3 loop: CASSQDFFVGQGPYEQYF. The CDR3 DNA follows: TGCGCCAGCAGCCAAGATTTTTTTGTGGGACAAGGCCCCTACGAGCAGTACTTC.

The J gene is TRBJ1-5, the V gene TRBV21-1; no check of the table's D call, TRBD1, against the DNA was made. TRBV21-1 is flagged as a pseudogene. This CDR3 is built from 16 residues. The CDR3 DNA reads TGTGCCAGCAGCAAATGGGGACAGTTTAGCAATCAGCCCCAGCATTTT. Its translation is CASSKWGQFSNQPQHF.

The chain uses TRBV5-1 and TRBJ1-1; no clear D gene. There are 13 residues in the CDR3. Trimming took off 4 bases at V and 0 bases at J, with 7 bases between the two ends. The germline CDR1 and CDR2 sequences are SGHRS and YFSETQ. CDR3 bases: TGCGCCAGCAGCGCGGACTTGAACACTGAAGCTTTCTTT. Translated, it gives CASSADLNTEAFF.

The rearrangement joins TRBV6-1 to TRBJ2-7, with D possibly TRBD1 on 6 matching bases. The CDR3 has 15 residues. Germline CDR1 and CDR2: MNHNS and SASEGT. The ends were cut back, 1 base at V and 3 bases at J, with 13 bases in the middle. CDR3 DNA: TGTGCCAGCAGTGAAGGGCCGGACAGATACTACGAGCAGTACTTC. This translates into CASSEGPDRYYEQYF.

This clone came up a few times. J is TRBJ2-7 and V is TRBV2, with TRBD2 matching over 10 bases. V was clipped by 2 bases and J by 6 bases; unmatched bases: 10. The CDR3 totals 16 residues. Germline CDR1 SNHLY, CDR2 FYNNEI. The CDR3 DNA reads TGTGCCAGCAGTGAAAACAATGCTAGCGGGAGAAGCGAGCAGTACTTC. Its translation: CASSENNASGRSEQYF.

This chain joins TRBV7-3 and TRBJ1-1; perhaps TRBD1 as D (6 bases). The V end was cut by 8 bases, the J end by 1 base, with 11 bases between. The CDR3 runs 13 residues. CDR1 and CDR2 (germline): SGHTA, FQGTGA. DNA for the CDR3: TGTGCCAGCGTGGGGGCGGAGAACACTGAAGCTTTCTTT. Its protein is CASVGAENTEAFF.

The genes are TRBV5-1 and TRBJ2-7; 10 nucleotides align to TRBD1. The junction had 14 bases not matched to a gene; V was cut back by 2 bases and J by 3 bases. The CDR3 sequence is 18 residues long. CDR1 is SGHRS and CDR2 is YFSETQ in the germline V gene. In DNA form, the CDR3 reads TGCGCCAGCAGCTTTAGTAATTTGGGACAGGGGTACTTCTACGAGCAGTACTTC. Protein: CASSFSNLGQGYFYEQYF.

The chain couples TRBV6-5 to TRBJ2-1; 8 bases map to TRBD1. The CDR3 totals 14 residues. Germline V gene sequence: CDR1 MNHEY, CDR2 SVGAGI. V gave up 6 bases and J gave up 5 bases; unmatched junction bases: 6. CDR3 bases: TGTGCCAGCAGACCTGACAGGGGCGACAATGAGCAGTTCTTC. Protein: CASRPDRGDNEQFF.

This chain uses TRBV7-2 with TRBJ2-1; unclear D gene. Trimming removed 7 bases at V and 0 bases at J, with 19 bases between. CDR1 and CDR2 (germline): SGHTA, FQGNSA. This CDR3 is built from 17 residues. CDR3 in DNA: TGTGCCAGCACCCCCCTGGAGTCTCCCAGCTCCTACAATGAGCAGTTCTTC. The encoded protein is CASTPLESPSSYNEQFF.

The chain is built from TRBV19 and TRBJ2-3; D not certain. The CDR3 covers 14 residues. Germline-derived CDR1 and CDR2 are LNHDA and SQIVND (reference sequence). V was shortened by 5 bases and J by 2 bases, with 11 bases between the two germline ends. The CDR3 DNA reads as TGTGCCAGTAGTTATGGCGGATACACAGATACGCAGTATTTT. Its translation is CASSYGGYTDTQYF.

The chain carries TRBV7-8 and TRBJ2-4, with D possibly being TRBD2 (5 bases). The germline gives CDR1 SGHVS, CDR2 FQNEAQ. This CDR3 region has 17 residues. Between the trimmed V and J ends, which lost 5 bases and 0 bases, there was a span of 17 bases. CDR3 amino acids: CASSPANRGVAKNIQYF. For the CDR3, the DNA is TGTGCCAGCAGCCCTGCAAATCGGGGTGTAGCCAAAAACATTCAGTACTTC.

The chain has TRBV2 and TRBJ2-7; 7 bases align to TRBD2. V lost 2 bases and J lost 5; bases outside the gene matches: 3. The CDR3 runs to 13 residues. The germline gives CDR1 SNHLY, CDR2 FYNNEI. The CDR3 nucleotides read TGTGCCAGCAGTGAACTGGGAGGGGACGAGCAGTACTTC. Translation gives CASSELGGDEQYF.

This clone was counted a single time. V is TRBV2 and J is TRBJ2-5; 7 bases match TRBD1. The CDR3 is 13 residues long. Germline loops: CDR1 SNHLY, CDR2 FYNNEI. The V and J ends lost 2 bases and 5 bases, in that order; junction bases with no gene match: 2. CDR3 in DNA: TGTGCCAGCAGTGAACAGGGGGAGGAGACCCAGTACTTC. It translates to CASSEQGEETQYF.

J is TRBJ2-1 and V is TRBV18, with TRBD1 identical over 7 bases. V dropped 5 bases and J dropped 8; count of bases not matched to a gene: 3. Germline V gives CDR1 KGHSH, CDR2 LQKENI. CDR3 size: 12 residues. The DNA of the CDR3 is TGTGCCAGCTCATCGCAGGGGGATGAGCAGTTCTTC. Amino acid sequence: CASSSQGDEQFF.

V and J are TRBV7-2 and TRBJ1-1; D is unclear. The germline V gene has CDR1 SGHTA and CDR2 FQGNSA. This CDR3 is 13 amino acids long. V lost 3 bases and J 6 bases, leaving 11 bases between the germline ends. CDR3 nucleotides: TGTGCCAGCAGCTTCCGGGGTTCCCCTGAAGCTTTCTTT. This encodes CASSFRGSPEAFF.

This chain joins TRBV25-1 and TRBJ1-2, with 8 bases lining up with TRBD1. The CDR3 has 18 residues. CDR1 MGHDK and CDR2 SYGVNS come from the germline V gene. J gave up 5 bases and V 3 bases, and 17 bases lay outside the gene matches. The CDR3 sequence: CASSDRPNNRGGRYGYTF. The CDR3, as DNA: TGTGCCAGCAGTGATCGTCCCAATAACAGGGGGGGGAGATATGGCTACACCTTC.

The chain recombines TRBV6-1 with TRBJ2-2; tentatively, D is TRBD2 (6 bases). The CDR3 spans 14 residues. V lost 4 bases and J lost 5, with 11 bases in between. Germline CDR1 and CDR2: MNHNS and SASEGT. The CDR3 DNA sequence: TGTGCCAGCAGTGGCGGGGCGGAAACCGGGGAGCTGTTTTTT. It encodes CASSGGAETGELFF.

J is TRBJ2-1 and V is TRBV2; a weak D match, TRBD1 (5 bases). V was cut by 4 bases and J by 9 bases, with 13 bases left in between. Germline V gene sequence: CDR1 SNHLY, CDR2 FYNNEI. The CDR3 spans 13 residues. The CDR3 DNA follows: TGTGCCAGCAGTGCCAGCATTGGGGCTGAGCAGTTCTTC. As protein: CASSASIGAEQFF.